The clone carrying this TCR beta chain was seen a few times. The sample belongs to a study of blood T cell repertoires in COVID-19. The method was immunoSEQ multiplex PCR; TCRdb's version includes in-frame clones alone and lacks a portion of them. The top ten clones hold 30% to 35% of a sample with about 45,000 clones, over 75% of them seen once. Germline V gene data show CDR1 as LNHDA and CDR2 as SQIVND (reference sequence). Between the trimmed V and J ends, which lost 6 bases and 6 bases, there was a span of 9 bases. CDR3 length: 11 amino acids. The sequence was obtained from a woman older than 75 with acute or convalescent COVID-19. The V and J genes are TRBV19 and TRBJ2-7; a possible D gene is TRBD2 (6 bases). Sequencing used peripheral blood. The CDR3 sequence is CASSGRSEQYF. CDR3 coding DNA: TGTGCCAGTAGCGGGAGATCCGAGCAGTACTTC.